This record covers a single TCR beta chain. The target antigen is unknown. The data originate from a study of identifying expanded T cells in peripheral blood. The repertoire was sequenced with immunoSEQ multiplex PCR; TCRdb's copy has only in-frame clones and lacks some. This table has 81,000 or so clones, roughly 84% appearing once. Germline V gene lookup returns CDR1 SGDLS and CDR2 YYNGEE. Losses at the gene ends were 3 bases for V and 6 bases for J; bases not matched to a gene: 9. The CDR3 covers 15 residues. No infections or other immune events were documented during collection. Overall study results and limits: Roughly 2-week clone count variance significantly increased as total template count grew. Differentially abundant clones: roughly 1.2 between replicates, just under 17 at 2 to 3 weeks, more than 18 at four.

This TCR derives from a person aged 18 to 75 in good health. What was sequenced was blood. V and J are TRBV9 and TRBJ2-7; 10 nucleotides align to TRBD1. The CDR3 region is CASSATGTGAGEQYF. The CDR3 DNA follows: TGTGCCAGCAGCGCAACCGGGACAGGGGCCGGCGAGCAGTACTTC.